Given below is one T cell receptor beta chain in context. The antigen remains unidentified. This sample was included in a study of T cell repertoires in cytomegalovirus infection. Trimming shortened V by 8 bases and J by 1 base, and 8 bases separated the two germline ends. Germline CDR1 and CDR2: MNHNS and SASEGT. CDR3 length: 12 residues. TCRdb re-analysed the reads in MiXCR, keeping a single row per CDR3 protein. The top ten clones hold roughly 13% of a sample with some 920,000 distinct CDR3 sequences, roughly 30% of them seen once. The receptor's source is a human donor in good health (CMV status not recorded). Some clones in this sample may be carry-over from other donors' samples. This rearrangement joins TRBV6-1 to TRBJ1-1; no firm D call. The sample was cultured CD8+ T cells from PBMCs, taken from culture after CMV antigen stimulation. The CDR3 DNA follows: TGTGCCAGCGGGGAGAAGAACACTGAAGCTTTCTTT. Translating it yields CASGEKNTEAFF.